The 29 T cell receptor beta chains presented below share a single source sample, sequenced in a study of T cell responses to AZD1222 COVID-19 vaccine. Sequenced by immunoSEQ multiplex PCR; TCRdb stores in-frame clones only, minus some. The sample shows 100,000 to 150,000 clones, just under 95% of them seen only once. The specimen comprised peripheral blood, sampled on day 0 of AZD1222 vaccination. These receptors were taken from an adult in good health.

J is TRBJ2-4 and V is TRBV4-1; 15 bases match TRBD2. CDR1 MGHRA and CDR2 YSYEKL come from the germline V gene. CDR3 length equals 18 residues. V lost 4 bases and J lost 1; bases outside the gene matches: 5. This chain's CDR3 is CASSPGLAGGWAKNIQYF. Here the CDR3 DNA reads TGCGCCAGCAGCCCGGGACTAGCGGGAGGTTGGGCCAAAAACATTCAGTACTTC.

The chain uses TRBV5-4 and TRBJ2-5, with 9 bases that match TRBD1. CDR3 size: 12 residues. The germline CDR1 and CDR2 sequences are SGHNT and YYREEE (reference sequence). V shed 4 bases, J shed 5 bases, and the junction held 0 bases outside the gene matches. CDR3 protein: CASSDRGETQYF. In DNA, the CDR3 is TGTGCCAGCAGCGACAGGGGGGAGACCCAGTACTTC.

This sequence joins TRBV19 and TRBJ1-2; perhaps TRBD1 as D (5 bases). The CDR3 extends over 17 amino acids. V gave up 2 bases and J gave up 1 base, with 17 bases separating them. Germline CDR1 reads LNHDA; CDR2 reads SQIVND (reference sequence). CDR3 in amino acids: CASSIRQLVGVNYGYTF. As DNA, the CDR3 is TGTGCCAGTAGTATACGACAGCTCGTAGGGGTTAACTATGGCTACACCTTC.

This sequence joins TRBV5-1 and TRBJ2-5, with a weak D call TRBD2 (6 bases). The V end lost 2 bases, the J end lost 0 bases, and 8 bases lay between the germline ends. This CDR3 comprises 14 residues. Germline V gene sequence: CDR1 SGHRS, CDR2 YFSETQ. This CDR3 is CASSLGGHQETQYF. The CDR3 nucleotides are TGCGCCAGCAGCTTAGGAGGGCACCAAGAGACCCAGTACTTC.

This clone was recorded a few times. The chain links TRBV5-1 to TRBJ1-2; D is unresolved. There are 13 residues in the CDR3. V was cut by 4 bases and J by 2 bases, with 9 bases left in between. The germline gives CDR1 SGHRS, CDR2 YFSETQ. The CDR3 sequence: CASSPEKNYGYTF. In DNA form, the CDR3 reads TGCGCCAGCAGCCCGGAAAAGAACTATGGCTACACCTTC.

J is TRBJ1-1 and V is TRBV28; D is undetermined. The CDR3 runs to 14 residues. From germline, CDR1 is MDHEN and CDR2 SYDVKM. V lost 3 bases and J lost 1, with 9 bases in between. CDR3 DNA: TGTGCCAGCAGTTTGGTAGGGCCGAACACTGAAGCTTTCTTT. It specifies CASSLVGPNTEAFF.

The chain has TRBV19 and TRBJ1-1, with 10 bases identical to TRBD1. This CDR3 comprises 13 residues. Unmatched junction bases numbered 0, after V lost 4 bases and J lost 4 bases. The germline V gene has CDR1 LNHDA and CDR2 SQIVND (reference sequence). The CDR3 is CASSRTGGTEAFF. For the CDR3, the DNA is TGTGCCAGTAGTAGGACAGGGGGCACTGAAGCTTTCTTT.

The rearrangement links TRBV5-1 to TRBJ1-2; D might be TRBD1 (6 bases). Trimming left V 7 bases short and J 2 bases short, with 12 bases between. This CDR3 has 13 residues. The germline gives CDR1 SGHRS, CDR2 YFSETQ. The CDR3 bases are TGCGCCAGCCGCCTGGACAGAAACTATGGCTACACCTTC. It specifies CASRLDRNYGYTF.

In its sample, this clone was seen once. The chain uses TRBV6-5 and TRBJ1-4; a possible D gene is TRBD1 (6 bases). This CDR3 has 15 amino acids. V was shortened by 8 bases and J by 5 bases, with 18 bases between the two germline ends. Germline loops: CDR1 MNHEY, CDR2 SVGAGI. Written as DNA, the CDR3 is TGTGCCAGCTCATATTCCGGGACACTGAATGAAAAACTGTTTTTT. Protein sequence: CASSYSGTLNEKLFF.

V usage is TRBV19 and J usage is TRBJ1-2; D call uncertain. V was shortened by 5 bases and J by 3 bases, with 4 bases between the two germline ends. The germline V gene has CDR1 LNHDA and CDR2 SQIVND (reference sequence). The length of the CDR3 is 11 residues. As DNA, the CDR3 is TGTGCCAGTAGTGTCCACTATGGCTACACCTTC. Amino acids: CASSVHYGYTF.

The chain has TRBV28 and TRBJ1-3; D is ambiguous. The germline V gene encodes CDR1 MDHEN and CDR2 SYDVKM. V lost 3 bases and J lost 4, with 13 bases in between. This CDR3 region has 15 residues. The DNA of the CDR3 is TGTGCCAGCAGTTTGAAAAGGGTTTGGGGAAACACCATATATTTT. It codes for CASSLKRVWGNTIYF. Full variable domain (rest looked up from reference TRBV28 and TRBJ1-3): DVKVTQSSRYLVKRTGEKVFLECVQDMDHENMFWYRQDPGLGLRLIYFSYDVKMKEKGDIPEGYSVSREKKERFSLILESASTNQTSMYLCASSLKRVWGNTIYFGEGSWLTVV.

The J gene is TRBJ2-2, the V gene TRBV6-5; maybe TRBD1 (6 bases). CDR1 and CDR2 from the germline V gene are MNHEY and SVGAGI. V was trimmed by 1 base and J by 1 base, leaving 7 bases between them. This CDR3 spans 15 amino acids. CDR3 nucleotides: TGTGCCAGCAGTTACTACAGGGAGAACACCGGGGAGCTGTTTTTT. It is translated as CASSYYRENTGELFF.

The rearrangement joins TRBV7-8 to TRBJ2-1; 8 bases are a match to TRBD2. From germline, CDR1 is SGHVS and CDR2 FQNEAQ. There are 15 residues in the CDR3. J lost 7 bases, V lost 3 bases, and 8 bases had no gene match. The CDR3 DNA is TGTGCCAGCAGCTTTGCGGGGGGCCCTACGAATGAGCAGTTCTTC. This gives the protein CASSFAGGPTNEQFF. Based on the CDR3 plus reference TRBV7-8 and TRBJ2-1, the full variable domain is GAGVSQSPRYKVAKRGQDVALRCDPISGHVSLFWYQQALGQGPEFLTYFQNEAQLDKSGLPSDRFFAERPEGSVSTLKIQRTQQEDSAVYLCASSFAGGPTNEQFFGPGTRLTVL.

The chain employs TRBV6-5 and TRBJ2-7; 11 bases are a match to TRBD1. With V trimmed by 5 bases and J by 6 bases, 3 bases remained unmatched. Germline V gene data show CDR1 as MNHEY and CDR2 as SVGAGI. The CDR3 sequence is 13 residues long. The CDR3 DNA follows: TGTGCCAGCAGTCCGGACAGGGGGCGCGAGCAGTACTTC. It specifies CASSPDRGREQYF.

The rearrangement joins TRBV28 to TRBJ2-3, with a tentative D call TRBD1 (5 bases). The CDR3 sequence is 16 residues long. The V end was cut by 6 bases, the J end by 4 bases, with 20 bases between. From germline, CDR1 is MDHEN and CDR2 SYDVKM. The CDR3: CASSPFRGKTSDTQYF. The CDR3 coding sequence is TGTGCCAGCAGCCCCTTTAGGGGTAAGACATCAGATACGCAGTATTTT.

This clone showed up just once. The chain couples TRBV11-3 to TRBJ1-1, with D possibly being TRBD1 (6 bases). The CDR3 extends over 13 amino acids. Trimming removed 6 bases from V and 6 bases from J, with 14 bases in between. CDR1 and CDR2 (germline): SGHNT, YENEEA. The CDR3 bases are TGTGCCAGCAGTTCTGAAAGGGGGGCTGAAGCTTTCTTT. It specifies CASSSERGAEAFF.

This clone was detected only a few times. The chain employs TRBV18 and TRBJ2-1; 10 bases line up with TRBD1. CDR1 is KGHSH, CDR2 LQKENI, per germline. V shed 0 bases, J shed 6 bases, and the junction held 2 bases outside the gene matches. CDR3 length equals 15 residues. The CDR3 nucleotides are TGTGCCAGCTCACCACCGGGACAGGGGTTCAATGAGCAGTTCTTC. Translation gives CASSPPGQGFNEQFF.

The gene calls are TRBV27 and TRBJ1-1; 7 nucleotides agree with TRBD1. In germline, CDR1 is MNHEY, CDR2 SMNVEV (reference sequence). The junction had 15 bases not matched to a gene; V was cut back by 5 bases and J by 0 bases. There are 18 residues in the CDR3. The CDR3 region has the DNA TGTGCCAGCAGTCCAATCCCCGGTGCTCAGGGGGTGAACACTGAAGCTTTCTTT. Residues: CASSPIPGAQGVNTEAFF.

The chain recombines TRBV7-8 with TRBJ1-5, with TRBD1 matching 12 bases. Germline V lookup: CDR1 SGHVS, CDR2 FQNEAQ. V lost 1 base and J lost 0; bases outside the gene matches: 10. The CDR3 consists of 20 residues. CDR3 nucleotide sequence: TGTGCCAGCAGCTTAGGGCCCGGGACAGGGGGCCTTTATAGCAATCAGCCCCAGCATTTT. Translating gives CASSLGPGTGGLYSNQPQHF.

The rearrangement joins TRBV27 to TRBJ2-7, with 9 bases matching TRBD2. Germline CDR1 is MNHEY and CDR2 is SMNVEV (reference sequence). With 3 bases clipped from V and 6 bases from J, the junction kept 6 bases outside the gene matches. The CDR3 spans 14 residues. The CDR3, as DNA: TGTGCCAGCAGTTTCTTGCGGGAGGGCGGCGAGCAGTACTTC. Its protein is CASSFLREGGEQYF.

The chain has TRBV5-1 and TRBJ1-1; tentative D call: TRBD1 (5 bases). The V end was cut by 4 bases, the J end by 2 bases, with 15 bases between. CDR3 size: 15 residues. Germline CDR1 is SGHRS and CDR2 is YFSETQ. The CDR3 protein is CASSPPDKENTEAFF. The CDR3 nucleotides are TGCGCCAGCAGCCCCCCGGACAAGGAAAACACTGAAGCTTTCTTT.

J is TRBJ1-2 and V is TRBV27, with D unresolved. Trimming took off 0 bases at V and 4 bases at J, with 6 bases between the two ends. The CDR3 spans 13 residues. Germline loops: CDR1 MNHEY, CDR2 SMNVEV (reference sequence). CDR3 in amino acids: CASSLSAAYGYTF. CDR3 coding DNA: TGTGCCAGCAGTTTATCGGCAGCCTATGGCTACACCTTC.

The rearrangement uses TRBV11-2 and TRBJ2-7; D is unresolved. The CDR3 has 14 residues. The ends were cut back, 1 base at V and 2 bases at J, with 9 bases in the middle. Per germline, CDR1 SGHAT and CDR2 FQNNGV. The CDR3 DNA reads TGTGCCAGCAGCTTAGCCCTTTTAGCCTACGAGCAGTACTTC. Its protein is CASSLALLAYEQYF.

The rearrangement links TRBV7-6 to TRBJ2-5, with 12 positions matching TRBD2. The CDR3 length is 18 residues. The germline V gene encodes CDR1 SGHVS and CDR2 FNYEAQ. V lost 5 bases to trimming and J lost 2 bases; unmatched junction nucleotides: 12. The CDR3 DNA reads as TGTGCCAGCAGCATCAGGACTAGCGGGAAGGTCGGTCAAGAGACCCAGTACTTC. It translates to CASSIRTSGKVGQETQYF.

The chain has TRBV7-2 and TRBJ2-7; no clear D gene. V was cut by 1 base and J by 4 bases, with 5 bases left in between. CDR3 length: 12 amino acids. Germline CDR1 and CDR2: SGHTA and FQGNSA. The CDR3 coding sequence is TGTGCCAGCAGCTTAGTTGTTTACGAGCAGTACTTC. It yields the protein CASSLVVYEQYF.

The chain is built from TRBV6-5 and TRBJ1-2, with D possibly matching TRBD1 (5 bases). The CDR3 is 14 amino acids. Germline CDR1 and CDR2: MNHEY and SVGAGI. Trimming took off 8 bases at V and 4 bases at J, with 17 bases between the two ends. CDR3 protein: CASLRRGRGYGYTF. CDR3 nucleotides: TGTGCCAGCCTCCGGAGGGGCCGGGGCTATGGCTACACCTTC.

The table lists this clone with a count of one. The rearrangement uses TRBV7-9 and TRBJ1-1, with D tentatively TRBD1 (6 bases). Trimming took off 2 bases at V and 0 bases at J, with 16 bases between the two ends. There are 17 residues in the CDR3. CDR1 is SEHNR and CDR2 is FQNEAQ in the germline V gene (reference sequence). CDR3 amino acids: CASSLPWRQELNTEAFF. In DNA form, the CDR3 reads TGTGCCAGCAGCTTACCCTGGAGACAGGAGCTGAACACTGAAGCTTTCTTT.

The chain employs TRBV2 and TRBJ2-1, with 7 bases matching TRBD1. The CDR3 sequence is 14 residues long. V was pared by 4 bases and J by 1 base, with 1 base of the junction left unmatched. Germline loops: CDR1 SNHLY, CDR2 FYNNEI. The DNA for the CDR3 is TGTGCCAGCAGTGGGGACAGTTCCTACAATGAGCAGTTCTTC. Protein product: CASSGDSSYNEQFF.

The chain is built from TRBV29-1 and TRBJ1-2; 11 bases line up with TRBD1. In germline, CDR1 is SQVTM, CDR2 ANQGSEA. V lost 0 bases, J lost 8 bases, and 8 bases stayed unmatched. The CDR3 totals 15 residues. CDR3 in DNA: TGCAGCGTTGAAGATAACGGACAGGGGGCAAAGGGCTACACCTTC. Translating gives CSVEDNGQGAKGYTF.